This TCR beta chain was sequenced in a study of blood T cell repertoires in COVID-19. For the study at large: Acute and convalescent COVID-19 samples came from the United States, Italy and Spain. The analysed material was cDNA or gDNA that came from T cells, B-cell-depleted T cells, or PBMCs.

Libraries were prepared by immunoSEQ multiplex PCR; TCRdb keeps only in-frame clonotypes and omits some of them. The sample lists 300,000 to 400,000 clones, more than 85% seen once, with roughly 3.9% in the top ten. Ages ranged from about 18 to 100 years, with residence in more than 20 US areas. Within the 2 weeks before study entry, each person in the exposed group met a COVID-19 case. CDR1 MGHDK and CDR2 SYGVNS come from the germline V gene. V was clipped by 6 bases and J by 5 bases, with 11 bases between them. The CDR3 loop spans 13 amino acids. Input material: PBMCs or T cells enriched from blood (not recorded which). The clonotype originates from a woman between 25 and 40 years old who had been exposed to COVID-19. V gene TRBV25-1 combines with J gene TRBJ2-1; no firm D call. This CDR3 is CASRENWNNEQFF. The CDR3 DNA follows: TGTGCCAGCAGGGAGAATTGGAACAATGAGCAGTTCTTC.